These 32 T cell receptor beta chains came from one sample sequenced in a study of identical twins. Each CDR3 protein is one row after TCRdb ran MiXCR on the 5' RACE reads. This table has 1.5 million to 2 million distinct CDR3 sequences, about 32% appearing once. Sequenced input: cord blood. These receptors were taken from a newborn girl in good health.

The V call is TRBV4-2, the J call TRBJ2-5; D is uncertain. With 4 bases removed from V and 4 bases from J, the gap between germline ends came to 16 bases. Germline V gene sequence: CDR1 LGHNA, CDR2 YNFKEQ. The CDR3 consists of 15 residues. CDR3 protein: CASSLTPRPPETQYF. Written as DNA, the CDR3 is TGTGCCAGCAGCCTGACCCCTCGCCCCCCAGAGACCCAGTACTTC.

This clonotype was seen only a few times. The chain combines TRBV11-2 with TRBJ1-4; 7 positions agree with TRBD1. This CDR3 is built from 16 residues. V was pared by 5 bases and J by 2 bases, with 8 bases of the junction left unmatched. CDR1 is SGHAT and CDR2 is FQNNGV in the germline V gene. CDR3 residues: CASSPLPGQTNEKLFF. CDR3 bases: TGTGCCAGCAGCCCGCTGCCGGGACAGACTAATGAAAAACTGTTTTTT.

This clonotype was seen a few times. V gene TRBV7-9 combines with J gene TRBJ1-5, with 7 bases aligning to TRBD1. The length of the CDR3 is 16 residues. CDR1 is SEHNR, CDR2 FQNEAQ, per germline (reference sequence). Trimming cost V 5 bases and J 4 bases; bases outside gene matches: 11. CDR3 in DNA: TGTGCCAGCAGCCTCCGGACAGGCCTGACAAATCAGCCCCAGCATTTT. This codes for CASSLRTGLTNQPQHF.

In this sample, this clonotype turned up a few times. The chain joins TRBV5-1 to TRBJ1-1; D might be TRBD1 (5 bases). Germline V gene sequence: CDR1 SGHRS, CDR2 YFSETQ. The length of the CDR3 is 15 residues. The V and J ends lost 4 bases and 1 base respectively, with 14 bases between them. The DNA of the CDR3 is TGCGCCAGCAGCGCGCAATGGCAGGGGAACACTGAAGCTTTCTTT. Residues: CASSAQWQGNTEAFF.

This chain links TRBV20-1 with TRBJ2-7; 8 nucleotides align to TRBD2. J lost 1 base, V lost 0 bases, and 8 bases had no gene match. The CDR3 consists of 16 residues. Germline CDR1 and CDR2: DFQATT and SNEGSKA (reference sequence). CDR3 nucleotides: TGCAGTGCTAGAGATTTTAGCGGGGTCGGGTCCTACGAGCAGTACTTC. As protein: CSARDFSGVGSYEQYF.

This chain connects TRBV27 to TRBJ1-1; D gene ambiguous. Germline V CDR1 and CDR2: MNHEY, SMNVEV (reference sequence). V shed 0 bases and J shed 1 base, with 9 bases lying between them. The CDR3 is 15 residues long. The DNA for the CDR3 is TGTGCCAGCAGTTTATCGGTGAACAAGAACACTGAAGCTTTCTTT. This translates into CASSLSVNKNTEAFF.

Notes on this clonotype: Germline and junction disagree at one end, which may indicate a read error. V is TRBV7-9 and J is TRBJ2-1; the match to TRBD1 covers 8 bases. The CDR3 is 13 residues long. Germline V CDR1 and CDR2: SEHNR, FQNEAQ (reference sequence). This chain's CDR3 is CASSQGASNERFF. In DNA form, the CDR3 reads TGTGCCAGCAGCCAGGGGGCCAGCAATGAGCGGTTCTTC. The full variable domain, its missing parts supplied by reference TRBV7-9 and TRBJ2-1, is DTGVSQNPRHKITKRGQNVTFRCDPISEHNRLYWYRQTLGQGPEFLTYFQNEAQLEKSRLLSDRFSAERPKGSFSTLEIQRTEQGDSAMYLCASSQGASNERFFGPGTRLTVL.

This clonotype was recorded a few times. V usage is TRBV9 and J usage is TRBJ2-6; D gene ambiguous. The CDR3 loop spans 15 amino acids. Per the germline V gene, CDR1 is SGDLS and CDR2 is YYNGEE. The germline V and J ends were trimmed by 0 bases and 0 bases, with 4 bases remaining between them. The CDR3 protein is CASSVGVSGANVLTF. Written as DNA, the CDR3 is TGTGCCAGCAGCGTAGGTGTCTCTGGGGCCAACGTCCTGACTTTC.

This clonotype has at least ten counts. The J gene is TRBJ2-3, the V gene TRBV29-1; D possibly corresponds to TRBD1 (7 bases). The V and J ends lost 4 bases and 2 bases respectively, with 13 bases between them. CDR1 and CDR2 (germline): SQVTM, ANQGSEA. The CDR3 totals 14 residues. This CDR3 is CSVVGGQSTDTQYF. DNA for the CDR3: TGCAGCGTTGTGGGGGGACAGTCCACAGATACGCAGTATTTT.

This clonotype came up once. This may arise from a read error, as a much more abundant clone is one base away. The J gene is TRBJ2-1, the V gene TRBV12-3 or TRBV12-4; D not resolved. The CDR3 is 13 residues long. Trimming took off 4 bases at V and 5 bases at J, with 9 bases between the two ends. In DNA form, the CDR3 reads TGTGCCAGCAGTTCATGGGCCAACAATGAGCAGTTCTTC. It specifies CASSSWANNEQFF.

The DNA of the CDR3 is TGTGCCAGTTTTGCGATGGACAGGGCGGGAGATGGCTACACCTTC. Its translation: CASFAMDRAGDGYTF. The chain links TRBV7-9 to TRBJ1-2, with 8 bases matching TRBD1. V was pared by 9 bases and J by 6 bases, with 15 bases of the junction left unmatched. CDR1 and CDR2 (germline): SEHNR, FQNEAQ (reference sequence). This CDR3 region has 15 residues. Full variable domain (outside the CDR3, taken from reference TRBV7-9 and TRBJ1-2): DTGVSQNPRHKITKRGQNVTFRCDPISEHNRLYWYRQTLGQGPEFLTYFQNEAQLEKSRLLSDRFSAERPKGSFSTLEIQRTEQGDSAMYLCASFAMDRAGDGYTFGSGTRLTVV.

CDR3 sequence: CASSGTGPYQPQHF. As DNA, the CDR3 is TGTGCCAGCAGCGGGACAGGCCCCTATCAGCCCCAGCATTTT. V and J are TRBV2 and TRBJ1-5, with TRBD1 identical over 8 bases. Germline values: CDR1 SNHLY, CDR2 FYNNEI. The CDR3 runs 14 residues. Trimming removed 6 bases from V and 5 bases from J; junction bases left unmatched: 6.

This clonotype has a handful of counts. The J gene is TRBJ1-2, the V gene TRBV3-1; D perhaps matches TRBD1 (6 bases). With 0 bases removed from V and 4 bases from J, the gap between germline ends came to 9 bases. This CDR3 comprises 14 residues. Germline V lookup: CDR1 LGHDT, CDR2 YNNKEL (reference sequence). As DNA, the CDR3 is TGTGCCAGCAGCCAAGACCCCAGGGGCTATGGCTACACCTTC. This sequence encodes CASSQDPRGYGYTF.

A remark on this clonotype: This clone may be a read error of a much larger clone one base away. CDR3 sequence reads: CASSLVLLAGALSSYNEQFF. CDR3 nucleotide sequence: TGCGCCAGCAGCTTGGTGTTACTAGCGGGCGCTCTTAGCTCCTACAATGAGCAGTTCTTC. This chain joins TRBV5-1 and TRBJ2-1, with 9 bases that match TRBD2. From germline, CDR1 is SGHRS and CDR2 YFSETQ. There are 20 residues in the CDR3. The V segment lost 0 bases and the J segment 0 bases; nucleotides outside the gene matches: 13.

This clonotype has only a few counts. This chain links TRBV20-1 with TRBJ1-4; 11 nucleotides agree with TRBD1. This CDR3 spans 15 amino acids. Per the germline V gene, CDR1 is DFQATT and CDR2 is SNEGSKA (reference sequence). Germline trimming cut 6 bases from V and 8 bases from J; bases unmatched to any gene: 11. DNA for the CDR3: TGCAGTGCCAGGACAGGGGGCCCCGCGGGGGAAAAACTGTTTTTT. It specifies CSARTGGPAGEKLFF.

The CDR3 region is CASSESTGRWDSPLHF. The CDR3, as DNA: TGTGCCAGCAGTGAATCCACAGGGAGGTGGGATTCACCCCTCCACTTT. This chain links TRBV2 with TRBJ1-6, with D tentatively TRBD1 (6 bases). This CDR3 comprises 16 residues. Trimming pared 2 bases from V and 8 bases from J, leaving 16 bases between. Germline-derived CDR1 and CDR2 are SNHLY and FYNNEI.

In this sample, this clonotype turned up a few times. The chain employs TRBV29-1 and TRBJ2-7; D uncertain. This CDR3 is 17 amino acids long. The germline gives CDR1 SQVTM, CDR2 ANQGSEA. The V gene lost 0 bases and the J gene lost 5 bases, with 23 bases spanning the gap. This CDR3 reads CSVEDARGHGKVHEQYF. The CDR3 bases are TGCAGCGTTGAAGATGCCCGTGGCCATGGGAAAGTCCACGAGCAGTACTTC.

At least ten counts were recorded for this clonotype. The V gene is TRBV5-1, the J gene TRBJ2-1; 9 bases line up with TRBD2. Germline CDR1 and CDR2: SGHRS and YFSETQ. There are 14 residues in the CDR3. After removal of 5 bases from V and 6 bases from J, the junction contained 6 bases not matched to a gene. CDR3: CASRGLALTNEQFF. Here the CDR3 DNA reads TGCGCCAGCAGAGGACTAGCGTTGACCAATGAGCAGTTCTTC. Looking up the rest from reference TRBV5-1 and TRBJ2-1 gives the full variable domain: KAGVTQTPRYLIKTRGQQVTLSCSPISGHRSVSWYQQTPGQGLQFLFEYFSETQRNKGNFPGRFSGRQFSNSRSEMNVSTLELGDSALYLCASRGLALTNEQFFGPGTRLTVL.

The rearrangement links TRBV20-1 to TRBJ2-6; D possibly corresponds to TRBD2 (5 bases). Germline V gene sequence: CDR1 DFQATT, CDR2 SNEGSKA (reference sequence). Trimming pared 3 bases from V and 0 bases from J, leaving 9 bases between. This CDR3 spans 15 amino acids. The CDR3 is CSARDWASGANVLTF. DNA of the CDR3: TGCAGTGCTAGGGACTGGGCCTCTGGGGCCAACGTCCTGACTTTC.

The chain is built from TRBV29-1 and TRBJ2-7, with D tentatively TRBD1 (6 bases). Germline CDR1 is SQVTM and CDR2 is ANQGSEA. This CDR3 region has 13 residues. Trimming cost V 2 bases and J 0 bases, with 8 bases left between them. CDR3 nucleotides: TGCAGCGTTGAATGGGACACCTCCTACGAGCAGTACTTC. Residues: CSVEWDTSYEQYF.

The genes are TRBV27 and TRBJ2-5; D is unclear. Germline V lookup: CDR1 MNHEY, CDR2 SMNVEV (reference sequence). Trimming took 2 bases from V and 11 from J, leaving 15 bases between them. The CDR3 sequence is 13 residues long. The CDR3 DNA reads TGTGCCAGCAGTTTAGCGAGTTGGAATGAGCAGTACTTC. It yields the protein CASSLASWNEQYF.

The chain couples TRBV4-2 to TRBJ2-7; 9 nucleotides agree with TRBD2. The CDR3 is 17 residues long. The germline CDR1 and CDR2 sequences are LGHNA and YNFKEQ. Trimming took 0 bases from V and 7 from J; bases not matched to a gene: 13. The CDR3 DNA reads as TGTGCCAGCAGCCAAGATCCAGCTAGCGGGAATGTAAATGAGCAGTACTTC. The encoded protein is CASSQDPASGNVNEQYF.

This chain links TRBV15 with TRBJ2-7; TRBD1 matches at 7 bases. The CDR3 has 14 amino acids. From germline, CDR1 is LNHNV and CDR2 YYDKDF (reference sequence). Unmatched junction bases numbered 8, after V lost 6 bases and J lost 3 bases. The CDR3 spells CATRAPGQHYEQYF. CDR3 nucleotide sequence: TGTGCCACCAGGGCTCCGGGACAGCACTACGAGCAGTACTTC.

The chain recombines TRBV28 with TRBJ2-1; D is unresolved. Germline lookup yields CDR1 MDHEN and CDR2 SYDVKM. The CDR3 runs 16 residues. Trimming removed 6 bases at V and 0 bases at J, with 15 bases between. CDR3 sequence (DNA): TGTGCCAGCAGCCCCCACGCGGCTAGCTCCTACAATGAGCAGTTCTTC. This sequence encodes CASSPHAASSYNEQFF.

The chain employs TRBV28 and TRBJ2-7; tentatively, D is TRBD1 or TRBD2 (5 bases each). Germline CDR1 and CDR2: MDHEN and SYDVKM. The CDR3 covers 14 residues. The V end was cut by 5 bases, the J end by 7 bases, with 18 bases between. This CDR3 is CASSAGSSPWEQYF. The DNA of the CDR3 is TGTGCCAGCAGTGCAGGGAGTTCCCCTTGGGAGCAGTACTTC.

The chain couples TRBV5-1 to TRBJ2-2; 7 positions match TRBD1. CDR1 is SGHRS, CDR2 YFSETQ, per germline. V lost 1 base and J lost 3; bases outside the gene matches: 6. The CDR3 extends over 16 amino acids. In nucleotides, the CDR3 is TGCGCCAGCAGCTTGCTCCAGGGGGTATACACCGGGGAGCTGTTTTTT. Residues: CASSLLQGVYTGELFF.

This clonotype occurred many times. J is TRBJ2-7 and V is TRBV6-1; D gene uncertain. V was clipped by 2 bases and J by 6 bases, with 5 bases between them. CDR3 size: 11 residues. Germline loops: CDR1 MNHNS, CDR2 SASEGT. The CDR3 here is CASSEFGEQYF. Here the CDR3 DNA reads TGTGCCAGCAGTGAATTCGGCGAGCAGTACTTC.

The chain combines TRBV3-1 with TRBJ1-1, with D hard to call. V was pared by 0 bases and J by 5 bases, with 13 bases between. The CDR3 is 15 amino acids. CDR1 LGHDT and CDR2 YNNKEL come from the germline V gene (reference sequence). CDR3 loop: CASSQDARRETEAFF. CDR3 nucleotides: TGTGCCAGCAGCCAAGATGCCCGGCGGGAGACTGAAGCTTTCTTT.

This clonotype has more than one count but fewer than ten. V and J are TRBV25-1 and TRBJ2-1, with 14 bases fitting TRBD2. Germline V gene lookup returns CDR1 MGHDK and CDR2 SYGVNS. The length of the CDR3 is 14 residues. V shed 10 bases and J 10 bases; nucleotides not matched to a gene: 9. CDR3 coding DNA: TGTGCCAACCCGACTAGCGGGAGGGCCAAAGAGCAGTTCTTC. This encodes CANPTSGRAKEQFF.

This chain joins TRBV20-1 and TRBJ2-1; no definite D call. Germline CDR1 reads DFQATT; CDR2 reads SNEGSKA (reference sequence). The CDR3 is 12 residues long. Trimming took off 4 bases at V and 4 bases at J, with 8 bases between the two ends. The CDR3: CSAIAGYNEQFF. The DNA for the CDR3 is TGCAGTGCTATCGCAGGTTACAATGAGCAGTTCTTC.

The CDR3 bases are TGCAGTGCTAGAGACCCCCTAGCGGCCCTAGCCAAAAACATTCAGTACTTC. Its translation: CSARDPLAALAKNIQYF. The V and J genes are TRBV20-1 and TRBJ2-4; 7 bases fit TRBD2. CDR1 DFQATT and CDR2 SNEGSKA come from the germline V gene (reference sequence). The CDR3 length is 17 residues. V was clipped by 0 bases and J by 0 bases; unmatched bases: 8.

J is TRBJ2-4 and V is TRBV13; D possibly corresponds to TRBD1 (5 bases). The closer fit of TRBJ2-7 to the DNA end suggests the J call may be wrong. CDR1 and CDR2 from the germline V gene are PRHDT and FYEKMQ (reference sequence). This CDR3 is built from 14 residues. CDR3 protein: CASSPTGALGEQYF. Written as DNA, the CDR3 is TGTGCCAGCAGCCCGACTGGGGCCCTCGGCGAGCAGTACTTC.